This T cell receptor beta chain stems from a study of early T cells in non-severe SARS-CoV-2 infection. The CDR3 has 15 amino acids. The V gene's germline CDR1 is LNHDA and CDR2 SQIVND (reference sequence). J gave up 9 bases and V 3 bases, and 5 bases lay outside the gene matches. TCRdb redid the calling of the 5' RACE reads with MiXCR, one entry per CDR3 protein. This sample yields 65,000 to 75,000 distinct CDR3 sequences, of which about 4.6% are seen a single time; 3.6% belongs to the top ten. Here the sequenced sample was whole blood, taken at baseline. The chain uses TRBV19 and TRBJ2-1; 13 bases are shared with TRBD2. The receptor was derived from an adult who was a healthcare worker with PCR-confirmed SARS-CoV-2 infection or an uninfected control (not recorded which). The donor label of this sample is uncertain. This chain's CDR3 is CASSITSGGAFEQFF. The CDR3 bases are TGTGCCAGTAGTATTACTAGCGGGGGGGCCTTTGAGCAGTTCTTC.